Below are 23 T cell receptor beta chains sequenced from a single sample in a study of CD8+ T cells in alopecia areata. Following extraction, RNA underwent reverse transcription to cDNA, which served as the sequencing template. Generated by immunoSEQ multiplex PCR, the TCRdb table keeps only in-frame clones and is missing some. The table has about 210,000 clones, more than 45% seen once; the top ten hold roughly 1.6%. Noted treatment: oral pan-JAK inhibitor, 5-10 mg twice daily. The source material was CD4+ T cells sorted from blood, sampled at week 4, from a patient treated with tofacitinib. Every receptor here comes from a human donor with alopecia areata.

Only a few counts were recorded for this clone. The rearrangement joins TRBV19 to TRBJ1-4; D gene unclear. V was shortened by 3 bases and J by 8 bases, with 13 bases between the two germline ends. The CDR3 loop spans 14 amino acids. Germline CDR1 LNHDA, CDR2 SQIVND (reference sequence). CDR3 sequence: CASSISSLSEKLFF. CDR3 in DNA: TGTGCCAGTAGTATCTCCAGTCTCTCCGAAAAACTGTTTTTT.

The chain combines TRBV7-2 with TRBJ2-6, with no clear D. With 5 bases removed from V and 4 bases from J, the gap between germline ends came to 9 bases. CDR1 is SGHTA and CDR2 is FQGNSA in the germline V gene. The CDR3 spans 14 residues. In DNA, the CDR3 is TGTGCCAGCAGCCCGACCGTCGGGGCCAACGTCCTGACTTTC. Amino acid sequence: CASSPTVGANVLTF.

The V gene is TRBV29-1, the J gene TRBJ1-4; possible D gene TRBD1, 5 bases. Germline CDR1 and CDR2: SQVTM and ANQGSEA. Trimming took 6 bases from V and 6 from J, leaving 17 bases between them. The CDR3 has 14 amino acids. CDR3 nucleotides: TGCAGCGTCCGGACGCAGGGTCGGGATGAAAAACTGTTTTTT. Translating it yields CSVRTQGRDEKLFF. Drawing the rest from reference TRBV29-1 and TRBJ1-4, the complete variable domain is SAVISQKPSRDICQRGTSLTIQCQVDSQVTMMFWYRQQPGQSLTLIATANQGSEATYESGFVIDKFPISRPNLTFSTLTVSNMSPEDSSIYLCSVRTQGRDEKLFFGSGTQLSVL.

This chain uses TRBV27 with TRBJ2-7; 13 bases agree with TRBD2. Trimming removed 6 bases from V and 2 bases from J; junction bases left unmatched: 1. The CDR3 sequence is 14 residues long. Germline CDR1 and CDR2: MNHEY and SMNVEV (reference sequence). The CDR3 sequence: CASRGLAGAYEQYF. The CDR3 coding sequence is TGTGCCAGCAGAGGACTAGCGGGGGCCTACGAGCAGTACTTC.

This sequence joins TRBV27 and TRBJ1-6; D may be TRBD1 (6 bases). Looked up from germline, CDR1 is MNHEY and CDR2 is SMNVEV (reference sequence). V lost 2 bases, J lost 3 bases, and 8 bases lay in between. The CDR3 has 15 residues. CDR3 DNA: TGTGCCAGCAGTTTAGAGGGGGGCTATAATTCACCCCTCCACTTT. Translated, it gives CASSLEGGYNSPLHF.

V is TRBV11-2 and J is TRBJ2-3, with D possibly TRBD2 on 6 matching bases. The CDR3 is 13 residues long. The ends were cut back, 2 bases at V and 4 bases at J, with 7 bases in the middle. CDR1 is SGHAT, CDR2 FQNNGV, per germline. CDR3 DNA sequence: TGTGCCAGCAGCTTAAGGAGGGCAGATACGCAGTATTTT. It is translated as CASSLRRADTQYF.

This clone was seen a single time. The chain joins TRBV27 to TRBJ1-6; TRBD1 agrees at 8 bases. The germline CDR1 and CDR2 sequences are MNHEY and SMNVEV (reference sequence). With 7 bases clipped from V and 7 bases from J, the junction kept 3 bases outside the gene matches. The CDR3 length is 13 residues. The CDR3 bases are TGTGCCAGCACCGACAGGGGAAATTCACCCCTCCACTTT. Translated, it gives CASTDRGNSPLHF.

This chain connects TRBV30 to TRBJ1-5, with 7 bases matching TRBD1. Germline V gives CDR1 GTSNPN, CDR2 SVGIG (reference sequence). V lost 0 bases and J lost 3; bases outside the gene matches: 5. This CDR3 has 15 residues. This CDR3 is CAWSVFGQVNQPQHF. As DNA, the CDR3 is TGTGCCTGGAGTGTATTTGGACAGGTCAATCAGCCCCAGCATTTT. Together with reference TRBV30 and TRBJ1-5, the CDR3 gives the full variable domain: SQTIHQWPATLVQPVGSPLSLECTVEGTSNPNLYWYRQAAGRGLQLLFYSVGIGQISSEVPQNLSASRPQDRQFILSSKKLLLSDSGFYLCAWSVFGQVNQPQHFGDGTRLSIL.

The chain is built from TRBV11-2 and TRBJ2-4; TRBD2 might be the D (5 bases). Germline CDR1 is SGHAT and CDR2 is FQNNGV. CDR3 size: 19 residues. Trimming removed 1 base at V and 0 bases at J, with 19 bases between. CDR3 sequence reads: CASSLGATGGLLAKNIQYF. DNA for the CDR3: TGTGCCAGCAGCTTAGGAGCTACTGGAGGCCTACTAGCCAAAAACATTCAGTACTTC.

This clone appeared a few times. Within the sample, other DNA sequences also encode this same CDR3. The V and J genes are TRBV29-1 and TRBJ1-1; D is unresolved. CDR3 length equals 13 residues. CDR1 and CDR2 from the germline V gene are SQVTM and ANQGSEA. V gave up 3 bases and J gave up 1 base, with 9 bases separating them. The CDR3 coding sequence is TGCAGCGTTGAGCGCCAGGCGAACACTGAAGCTTTCTTT. It codes for CSVERQANTEAFF. Full variable domain (rest looked up from reference TRBV29-1 and TRBJ1-1): SAVISQKPSRDICQRGTSLTIQCQVDSQVTMMFWYRQQPGQSLTLIATANQGSEATYESGFVIDKFPISRPNLTFSTLTVSNMSPEDSSIYLCSVERQANTEAFFGQGTRLTVV.

The chain is built from TRBV4-3 and TRBJ2-7, with TRBD1 as a possible D gene (6 bases). Trimming shortened V by 2 bases and J by 1 base, and 15 bases separated the two germline ends. The length of the CDR3 is 16 residues. The V gene's germline CDR1 is LGHNA and CDR2 YSLEER. The CDR3 spells CASSQWGQGKSYEQYF. CDR3 DNA: TGCGCCAGCAGCCAATGGGGGCAGGGTAAATCCTACGAGCAGTACTTC.

The chain carries TRBV9 and TRBJ2-5, with no clear D. V gave up 3 bases and J gave up 2 bases, with 5 bases separating them. CDR1 is SGDLS, CDR2 YYNGEE, per germline. The CDR3 runs 12 residues. The CDR3 DNA is TGTGCCAGCAGCGGGGAACAAGAGACCCAGTACTTC. As protein: CASSGEQETQYF.

The chain has TRBV29-1 and TRBJ1-2; D perhaps matches TRBD1 (5 bases). This CDR3 has 10 amino acids. CDR1 SQVTM and CDR2 ANQGSEA come from the germline V gene. Trimming shortened V by 3 bases and J by 7 bases, and 6 bases separated the two germline ends. The CDR3 region has the DNA TGCAGCGTTGACGGGGGTGGCTACACCTTC. It translates to CSVDGGGYTF.

This clone was observed a handful of times. This chain links TRBV7-2 with TRBJ1-2; a possible D gene is TRBD1 (5 bases). The germline V gene has CDR1 SGHTA and CDR2 FQGNSA. Trimming pared 3 bases from V and 9 bases from J, leaving 8 bases between. This CDR3 is 11 amino acids long. The CDR3 nucleotides read TGTGCCAGCAGCTTTACAGGCCGCTACACCTTC. It codes for CASSFTGRYTF.

J is TRBJ1-2 and V is TRBV5-1; D gene unclear. Germline CDR1 and CDR2: SGHRS and YFSETQ. The V gene lost 5 bases and the J gene lost 8 bases, with 22 bases spanning the gap. This CDR3 spans 15 amino acids. CDR3 coding DNA: TGCGCCAGCAGGTCGCAGGACCCAAAAGCCTCCGGCTACACCTTC. Residues: CASRSQDPKASGYTF.

The V call is TRBV2, the J call TRBJ1-5, with D unresolved. The CDR3 runs 13 residues. The V gene lost 9 bases and the J gene lost 4 bases, with 13 bases spanning the gap. Germline assignment: CDR1 SNHLY and CDR2 FYNNEI. CDR3 DNA sequence: TGTGCCAGTACGGGCGCAGGAAATCAGCCCCAGCATTTT. Residues: CASTGAGNQPQHF.

CDR3: CSVEDSVGSYNEQFF. The CDR3 DNA follows: TGCAGCGTTGAAGATTCAGTGGGCTCCTACAATGAGCAGTTCTTC. The rearrangement joins TRBV29-1 to TRBJ2-1; D unclear. The CDR3 totals 15 residues. V was trimmed by 0 bases and J by 0 bases, leaving 9 bases between them. The V gene's germline CDR1 is SQVTM and CDR2 ANQGSEA.

This chain uses TRBV6-1 with TRBJ1-6; no clear D. The V end lost 6 bases, the J end lost 10 bases, and 10 bases lay between the germline ends. Germline lookup yields CDR1 MNHNS and CDR2 SASEGT. This CDR3 is built from 12 residues. The CDR3: CASRDQRSPLHF. Written as DNA, the CDR3 is TGTGCCAGCAGGGACCAGAGATCACCCCTCCACTTT.

The rearrangement links TRBV5-1 to TRBJ1-1; D possibly corresponds to TRBD1 (5 bases). The CDR3 totals 14 residues. Germline values: CDR1 SGHRS, CDR2 YFSETQ. The V end was cut by 7 bases, the J end by 0 bases, with 13 bases between. CDR3 residues: CASSTAKMNTEAFF. The CDR3 nucleotides read TGCGCCAGCTCGACAGCTAAAATGAACACTGAAGCTTTCTTT.

The chain recombines TRBV4-1 with TRBJ2-7; TRBD2 agrees at 8 bases. The CDR3 runs to 14 residues. Germline values: CDR1 MGHRA, CDR2 YSYEKL. V lost 1 base to trimming and J lost 2 bases; unmatched junction nucleotides: 1. CDR3: CASSQAGGPYEQYF. CDR3 in DNA: TGCGCCAGCAGCCAAGCGGGGGGGCCCTACGAGCAGTACTTC.

The CDR3 here is CASSYRGTGAFF. CDR3 in DNA: TGTGCCAGCAGTTACAGAGGAACCGGTGCTTTCTTT. The chain carries TRBV6-5 and TRBJ1-1; D not certain. Deletions cut 2 bases from V and 11 bases from J, with 12 bases between. The V gene's germline CDR1 is MNHEY and CDR2 SVGAGI. The CDR3 is made up of 12 amino acids.

This clone was detected only once. This rearrangement joins TRBV15 to TRBJ2-7; 9 bases map to TRBD2. Germline V CDR1 and CDR2: LNHNV, YYDKDF (reference sequence). The CDR3 loop spans 12 amino acids. J gave up 5 bases and V 6 bases, and 2 bases lay outside the gene matches. This chain's CDR3 is CATSQRGDEQYF. The CDR3 DNA is TGTGCCACCAGTCAGCGGGGGGACGAGCAGTACTTC. Full variable domain (outside the CDR3, taken from reference TRBV15 and TRBJ2-7): DAMVIQNPRYQVTQFGKPVTLSCSQTLNHNVMYWYQQKSSQAPKLLFHYYDKDFNNEADTPDNFQSRRPNTSFCFLDIRSPGLGDTAMYLCATSQRGDEQYFGPGTRLTVT.

This chain joins TRBV30 and TRBJ2-3, with D uncertain. Germline CDR1 GTSNPN, CDR2 SVGIG (reference sequence). The CDR3 is 13 residues long. Trimming shortened V by 1 base and J by 4 bases, and 9 bases separated the two germline ends. CDR3: CAWSETAADTQYF. CDR3 coding DNA: TGTGCCTGGAGTGAGACGGCGGCAGATACGCAGTATTTT.